Listed here are 9 T cell receptor gamma chains from one sample, sequenced in a study of γδ T cells in repeated Plasmodium falciparum infection (dated by TCRdb to the early 2020s). Vgamma9/Vdelta2+ and Vdelta2-negative gammadelta T cell populations were flow-sorted from peripheral blood mononuclear cells for bulk TCR repertoire analysis. Library preparation employed multiplex PCR. For sequencing, an Illumina MiSeq was employed. Clone calls in TCRdb were regenerated from the public reads with CATT, after which identical DNA sequences shared one row. In this sample the table shows some 30,000 gamma-chain clones, approximately 1.4% of which occur a single time. Of the sample, roughly 19% falls within the top ten clones. The sample comprised gamma-delta T cells from blood. These receptors originate from a pool of human donors (malaria-infected and uninfected, not separated).

This clone has just a few counts. TCRdb has a much larger clone's protein, which differs at residue 8 from the translation of this DNA, likely because of a read error; what is shown is the protein translated from the DNA. J is TRGJ1 or TRGJ2 and V is TRGV9. As TCRdb names no J gene, one was assigned here on the basis of a DNA match to germline. CDR3 length equals 14 residues. Unmatched junction bases numbered 9, after V lost 0 bases and J lost 7 bases. Germline CDR1 and CDR2: GITISATS and ISYDGTV (reference sequence). CDR3 coding DNA: TGTGCCTTGTGGGAGGTGGGACGGGCCTATAAGAAACTCTTT. It specifies CALWEVGRAYKKLF.

This clone has a count of ten or more. This clone may be a read error of a much larger clone one base away. This chain joins TRGV9 and TRGJ1 or TRGJ2. The germline CDR1 and CDR2 sequences are GITISATS and ISYDGTV (reference sequence). This CDR3 region has 12 residues. CDR3 nucleotide sequence: TGTGCCTTGTACCCGAATTATTATAGGAAACTCTTT. It is translated as CALYPNYYRKLF.

At least ten counts were recorded for this clone. The chain uses TRGV3 and TRGJ1 or TRGJ2. CDR3 length: 16 amino acids. Germline CDR1 VTNTFY, CDR2 YDVSTARD (reference sequence). V shed 0 bases and J 3 bases; nucleotides not matched to a gene: 11. The CDR3 loop is CATWDRPSGRYYKKLF. CDR3 sequence (DNA): TGTGCCACCTGGGACAGGCCATCGGGCCGTTATTATAAGAAACTCTTT.

A remark on this clone: This DNA's translation and the protein TCRdb lists, from a much larger clone, do not match at residue 8, likely due to a read error; the protein shown is translated from the DNA. This chain connects TRGV5 to TRGJ1 or TRGJ2. The J gene, left out of TCRdb, was set here by checking the DNA against germline. Germline assignment: CDR1 VINAFY and CDR2 YDVSNSKD. Trimming took 3 bases from V and 5 from J; bases not matched to a gene: 7. The CDR3 totals 13 residues. The CDR3 sequence is CATWDCGHYKKLF. The CDR3 nucleotides read TGTGCCACCTGGGACTGTGGGCATTATAAGAAACTCTTT.

This clone was seen a handful of times. TCRdb lists the protein of a much larger clone for this DNA, which differs at residue 3, so this is likely a read error; the protein given here is translated from the DNA itself. The chain recombines TRGV4 with TRGJ1 or TRGJ2. CDR3 length: 14 residues. Germline assignment: CDR1 EGSTGY and CDR2 YDSYTSSV. CDR3 protein: CAPWDAPDYYKKLF. CDR3 bases: TGTGCCCCCTGGGATGCCCCGGATTATTATAAGAAACTCTTT.

Remarks on this clone: The TCRdb record carries a much larger clone's protein, which differs from this DNA's translation at residue 11; a read error is the likely cause, and the protein listed here is the DNA translation. Here the V gene is TRGV9, but the J gene went uncalled. This CDR3 has 13 residues. Germline lookup yields CDR1 GITISATS and CDR2 ISYDGTV (reference sequence). CDR3 in DNA: TGTGCCTTGTGGGAGGTTCGAAGGTATAAGAGACTCTTT. This codes for CALWEVRRYKRLF.

This clone was counted ten times or more. TCRdb's protein and the translated DNA diverge at residue 6; the protein reported here is the translation of the DNA. Other nucleotide sequences in the sample specify the same CDR3. V is TRGV9 and J is TRGJP. The J segment lost 4 bases and the V segment lost 4 bases, leaving 4 bases of the junction unmatched. The CDR3 runs 16 residues. Germline CDR1 is GITISATS and CDR2 is ISYDGTV (reference sequence). CDR3 nucleotide sequence: TGTGCCTTGTGGGAACTACAAGAGTTGGGCAAAAAAATCAAGGTATTT. Protein sequence: CALWELQELGKKIKVF.

This clone was recorded many times. With a far larger clone one base away, a read error is the likely cause. Distinct nucleotide sequences in the sample also encode this CDR3. The chain joins TRGV9 to TRGJP. Germline matching of the DNA provided the J gene here, since TCRdb leaves it blank. This CDR3 is 16 amino acids long. Looked up from germline, CDR1 is GITISATS and CDR2 is ISYDGTV (reference sequence). The DNA for the CDR3 is TGTGCCTTGTGGGAGGCCCCGAAGTTGGGCAAAAAGATCAAGGTATTT. Translation: CALWEAPKLGKKIKVF.

As regards this clone: The amino acid sequence in TCRdb belongs to a much larger clone and departs from this DNA's translation at residue 4, likely a sequencing read error; the sequence shown is translated from the DNA. Distinct nucleotide sequences in the sample also encode this CDR3. The J gene has no call, while the V gene is TRGV3. The CDR3 spans 13 residues. Looked up from germline, CDR1 is VTNTFY and CDR2 is YDVSTARD (reference sequence). The CDR3, as DNA: TGTGCCACCTGTGACAGGCCGATGATAAGAAAACTCTTT. Amino acid sequence: CATCDRPMIRKLF.